This TCR beta chain was observed in a study of T cell responses to AZD1222 COVID-19 vaccine (dated by TCRdb to the early 2020s). General notes on the study: AZD1222 recipients given second doses at about 4 weeks or at about 12 weeks were pooled, since spike-specific TCR depth and breadth were not found to differ between the two schedules. Enrollment into the trials was organized by age into subgroups of 18-55, 56-69 and 70-plus years, and those subgroups contained approximately 160, 26 and 62 TCR-sequenced participants, respectively. TCR sequencing covered roughly 230 trial participants: around 210 given two doses of AZD1222 and some 25 given two doses of MenACWY control vaccine.

From a lookup of the germline V gene, CDR1 and CDR2 are WSHSY and SAAADI. Its CDR3 holds 13 amino acids, cysteine through phenylalanine. Only the CDR3 region is kept as DNA, spanning 39 bases read in frame from base 1. V and J are truncated by 7 bases and 8 bases respectively, leaving an intervening sequence of 15 bases. The CDR3 regions of human TCRbeta chains were analyzed by immunosequencing. On the study's bioinformatics: TCRs in the repertoires were matched against a reference library of SARS-CoV-2-specific TCRs that had been generated with the MIRA antigen-specificity platform. Breadth was defined as the fraction of unique TCRs that were SARS-CoV-2-associated. Depth was defined as the fraction of total T cells that were SARS-CoV-2-associated. Using the MIRA data, each spike-specific TCR was mapped to the spike region that the TCR reacts to and placed in a CD4 or CD8 class. Log10-transformed breadth and depth values were compared by one-way ANOVA with Sidak's multiple comparisons tests. Not all clones reach the TCRdb copy of this immuneACCESS table, which keeps in-frame sequences only. Checked studies attribute under half of the gap to unresolved V genes and leave the rest unexplained. That table furnishes V, J and clone size, whereas the DNA furnished D and trimming. This sample holds 100,000 to 150,000 clones; roughly 85% were observed only once. The ten largest account for roughly 7.4% of the sample.

Worth noting for this clone: Its recognized antigen is unknown. No clone much larger than this one lies a single base away; base qualities are absent.

The time point label, read with the paper, signifies: baseline before first vaccination. The vaccinee samples were drawn from two UK trials, COV001 and COV002, one of which was a single-blind randomized controlled phase 2/3 trial testing AZD1222 (ChAdOx1 nCoV-19) in healthy adults. Trial participant PBMC samples were collected at day 0 and day 28 after the second dose for TCRbeta chain sequencing. Paper-wide results and their limitations: After two AZD1222 doses, spike-specific TCR breadth and depth were significantly higher than at day 0 and than in MenACWY recipients. Conclusions about previously exposed vaccinees were limited because only a handful of AZD1222 recipients were SARS-CoV-2 seropositive at baseline. Participants were mostly white British, with more females than males. The authors suggested clonal diversity may have been underestimated. In the small 56-69-year group, the increase in depth fell short of significance, most likely because of low power. Reportedly, close to half of the unique spike-specific TCRs recognized epitopes lying outside the regions that are mutated in the B.1.351 and B.1.1.7 variants. The vaccine-associated CD4 TCRs covered the entire spike protein, and the dominant responses fell in regions 160-218 and 743-854. No day 14 peak-response samples were available, so repertoires were characterized only after the peak T cell response.

The source was peripheral blood, collected on day 0 of AZD1222 vaccination. This sequence uses TRBV10-2 and TRBJ2-1; TRBD2 is perhaps the D gene, given 5 matching bases. The source is an adult in good health. This receptor has the CDR3 CASTEGVLDEQFF. The DNA sequence is given as TGCGCCAGCACCGAGGGAGTCCTGGATGAGCAGTTCTTC.